This T cell receptor beta chain was recovered during a study of cytomegalovirus exposure and HLA in healthy donors. General observations from the study: The tendency of first-cohort TCR clusters to co-occur in the 90 to 150 validation repertoires was the finding of a later analysis.

As concerns this clone: Its cognate antigen is unknown.

Using immunoSEQ multiplex PCR, the repertoire was profiled, and TCRdb retains in-frame clones only, with some absent. The table lists about 190,000 clones, approximately 84% of them singletons, with less than 8.5% in the top ten. V lost 5 bases and J lost 5; bases outside the gene matches: 4. Germline V gives CDR1 MRHNA, CDR2 SNTAGT. The CDR3 has 13 amino acids. This TCR was sampled from a man aged 18 to 29 in good health and CMV-seropositive. The chain links TRBV6-4 to TRBJ1-1; 8 bases are a match to TRBD1. The material sequenced was PBMCs. The CDR3 sequence is CASSFDRGTEAFF. CDR3 in DNA: TGTGCCAGCAGTTTCGACAGGGGTACTGAAGCTTTCTTT.